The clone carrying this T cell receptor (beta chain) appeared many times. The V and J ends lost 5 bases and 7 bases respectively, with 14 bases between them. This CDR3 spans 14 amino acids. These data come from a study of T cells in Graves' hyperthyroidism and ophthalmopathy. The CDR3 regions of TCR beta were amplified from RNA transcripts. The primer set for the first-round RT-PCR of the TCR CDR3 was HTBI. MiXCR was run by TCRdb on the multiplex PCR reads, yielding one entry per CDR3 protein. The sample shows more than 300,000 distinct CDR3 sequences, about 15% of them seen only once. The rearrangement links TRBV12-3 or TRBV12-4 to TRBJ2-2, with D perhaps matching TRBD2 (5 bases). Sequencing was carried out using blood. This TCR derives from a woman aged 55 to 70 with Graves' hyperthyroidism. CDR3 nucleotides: TGTGCCAGCAGTCCTAGGACGGGGAGCGGGGAGCTGTTTTTT. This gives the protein CASSPRTGSGELFF.